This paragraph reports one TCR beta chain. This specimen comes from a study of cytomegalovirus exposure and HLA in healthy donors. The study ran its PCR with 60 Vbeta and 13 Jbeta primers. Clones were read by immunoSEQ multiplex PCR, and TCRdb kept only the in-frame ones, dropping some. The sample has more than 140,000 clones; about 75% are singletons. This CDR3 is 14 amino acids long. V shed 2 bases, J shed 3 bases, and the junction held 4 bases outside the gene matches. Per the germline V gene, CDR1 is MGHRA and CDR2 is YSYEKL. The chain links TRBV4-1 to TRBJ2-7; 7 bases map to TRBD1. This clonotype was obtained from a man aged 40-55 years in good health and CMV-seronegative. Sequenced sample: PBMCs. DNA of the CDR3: TGCGCCAGCAGCCAACCAAGACAGGGCTACGAGCAGTACTTC. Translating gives CASSQPRQGYEQYF.